The 16 T cell receptor beta chains below were found in one sample sequenced in a study of molecular identifiers for immune sequencing clone quantification. Using its own MiXCR run on the PCR reads, TCRdb lists one record per CDR3 protein. The sample lists about 40,000 distinct CDR3 sequences, 24% seen once, with about 1% in the top ten. Sequencing was performed on naive CD8+ T cells from blood, with Jurkat cell RNA spiked in. Subset specified: FACS-sorted CD8+CD4-CCR7+CD45RA+ naive T cells. Receptors were obtained from a human donor in good health. Some libraries in this study had Jurkat cell RNA spiked in.

With regard to this clonotype: Since a much larger clone is just one base distant, this may be a read error. The V and J genes are TRBV2 and TRBJ2-7, with D possibly matching TRBD2 (5 bases). CDR3 length: 16 amino acids. Germline-derived CDR1 and CDR2 are SNHLY and FYNNEI. The CDR3 DNA follows: TGTGCCAGCGGTGAAGCGCTTGGGGAGAGCTCCTACGAGCAGTACTTC. Its protein product is CASGEALGESSYEQYF.

The J gene is TRBJ2-7, the V gene TRBV23-1; TRBD2 matches at 9 bases. TRBV23-1 falls under the ORF class, with uncertain function. The J segment lost 0 bases and the V segment lost 1 base, leaving 10 bases of the junction unmatched. The CDR3 is 18 residues long. The CDR3 coding sequence is TGCGCCAGCAGTCAATTCCCACTCAGCGGGAGGCTCTCCTACGAGCAGTACTTC. Its translation: CASSQFPLSGRLSYEQYF.

The chain joins TRBV4-3 to TRBJ2-7; TRBD1 might be the D (6 bases). Germline assignment: CDR1 LGHNA and CDR2 YSLEER. The CDR3 has 15 amino acids. The V end lost 0 bases, the J end lost 2 bases, and 11 bases lay between the germline ends. The CDR3: CASSQERTAAYEQYF. The CDR3 coding sequence is TGCGCCAGCAGCCAAGAGAGGACAGCCGCCTACGAGCAGTACTTC.

The table lists this clonotype with a count of one. A much larger clone is a single base away; this may be a read error. The chain's CDR3 is CASIRGAGELFF. CDR3 in DNA: TGTGCCAGCATTAGGGGGGCCGGGGAGCTGTTTTTT. V and J are TRBV28 and TRBJ2-2; D may be TRBD1 or TRBD2 (6 bases each). V shed 7 bases and J shed 6 bases, with 9 bases lying between them. The germline V gene encodes CDR1 MDHEN and CDR2 SYDVKM. The CDR3 length is 12 residues.

This clonotype was counted many times. This chain uses TRBV27 with TRBJ2-5, with no clear D. V shed 2 bases and J shed 0 bases, with 7 bases lying between them. This CDR3 comprises 14 residues. Germline V gene data show CDR1 as MNHEY and CDR2 as SMNVEV (reference sequence). The CDR3 protein is CASSLLGYQETQYF. Written as DNA, the CDR3 is TGTGCCAGCAGTTTACTGGGGTACCAAGAGACCCAGTACTTC.

This clonotype was observed at least ten times. The chain uses TRBV7-2 and TRBJ1-1; D possibly corresponds to TRBD1 (5 bases). The CDR3 consists of 13 residues. Trimming took off 5 bases at V and 4 bases at J, with 11 bases between the two ends. Germline V gene sequence: CDR1 SGHTA, CDR2 FQGNSA. The CDR3 sequence: CASSIGTVTEAFF. The CDR3 DNA reads TGTGCCAGCAGCATTGGGACCGTCACTGAAGCTTTCTTT.

This chain uses TRBV6-2 or TRBV6-3 with TRBJ2-3; maybe TRBD1 (6 bases). Trimming shortened V by 1 base and J by 2 bases, and 10 bases separated the two germline ends. The CDR3 spans 15 residues. Germline lookup yields CDR1 MNHEY and CDR2 SVGEGT. The CDR3 sequence: CASSYWQGLTDTQYF. The CDR3 DNA reads as TGTGCCAGCAGTTACTGGCAGGGGCTCACAGATACGCAGTATTTT.

This clonotype was recorded many times. The chain is built from TRBV13 and TRBJ2-3; possible D gene TRBD2, 6 bases. Per the germline V gene, CDR1 is PRHDT and CDR2 is FYEKMQ (reference sequence). V was trimmed by 3 bases and J by 2 bases, leaving 15 bases between them. The CDR3 extends over 16 amino acids. The CDR3 protein is CASSFRRGGITDTQYF. The CDR3 nucleotides are TGTGCCAGCAGCTTTCGGCGGGGAGGTATCACAGATACGCAGTATTTT. Full variable domain (remainder filled in from reference TRBV13 and TRBJ2-3): AAGVIQSPRHLIKEKRETATLKCYPIPRHDTVYWYQQGPGQDPQFLISFYEKMQSDKGSIPDRFSAQQFSDYHSELNMSSLELGDSALYFCASSFRRGGITDTQYFGPGTRLTVL.

Worth noting for this clonotype: The germline gene is not matched at one end of the junction; a read error may be the cause. The chain is built from TRBV29-1 and TRBJ2-5, with 10 bases that match TRBD2. The CDR3 runs to 15 residues. CDR1 and CDR2 (germline): SQVTM, ANQGSEA. This CDR3 reads CSVEVSSGRSEAQYF. The CDR3 DNA reads TGCAGCGTTGAAGTTTCTAGCGGGAGATCAGAGGCCCAGTACTTC.

As regards this clonotype: Compared with germline, one end of the junction differs, possibly owing to a read error. The chain employs TRBV6-2 or TRBV6-3 and TRBJ2-5, with D perhaps matching TRBD2 (6 bases). Germline V CDR1 and CDR2: MNHEY, SVGEGT. This CDR3 has 14 amino acids. The CDR3 here is CASSPASAQGTQYF. The DNA for the CDR3 is TGTGCCAGCAGCCCCGCTAGCGCACAAGGGACCCAGTACTTC.

About this clonotype itself: Being one base from a much bigger clone, this may be a read error. The V and J genes are TRBV2 and TRBJ2-3, with TRBD2 identical over 9 bases. The CDR3 consists of 17 residues. V was pared by 7 bases and J by 1 base, with 12 bases of the junction left unmatched. In germline, CDR1 is SNHLY, CDR2 FYNNEI. CDR3 in DNA: TGTGCCAGCACCCTAGTCGCAGCGGGAGGCCGCACAGATACGCAGTATTTT. It translates to CASTLVAAGGRTDTQYF.

This clonotype was seen a handful of times. This rearrangement joins TRBV6-5 to TRBJ2-7, with D tentatively TRBD1 (6 bases). Trimming left V 5 bases short and J 7 bases short, with 18 bases between. Germline V lookup: CDR1 MNHEY, CDR2 SVGAGI. The CDR3 has 14 amino acids. CDR3 nucleotide sequence: TGTGCCAGCAGTGCCACGACAGGTCGAGGGGAGCAGTACTTC. It specifies CASSATTGRGEQYF.

The chain uses TRBV9 and TRBJ2-3; perhaps TRBD2 as D (6 bases). V lost 4 bases and J lost 6, with 15 bases in between. This CDR3 region has 14 residues. Germline V lookup: CDR1 SGDLS, CDR2 YYNGEE. The CDR3, as DNA: TGTGCCAGCAGCCCGAACTTCGCGGGGGATACGCAGTATTTT. Translated, it gives CASSPNFAGDTQYF.

In the case of this clonotype: This may stem from a read error, because a much larger clone lies one nucleotide away. The J gene is TRBJ2-3, the V gene TRBV7-9, with D unresolved. Looked up from germline, CDR1 is SEHNR and CDR2 is FQNEAQ (reference sequence). Trimming stripped 0 bases from V and 0 bases from J, with 10 bases between. The CDR3 sequence is 16 residues long. In DNA form, the CDR3 reads TGTGCCAGCAGCTTAGCTCGGCAATCTAGCACAGATACGCAGTATTTT. It translates to CASSLARQSSTDTQYF.

This clonotype has at least ten counts. V gene TRBV5-5 combines with J gene TRBJ2-2; no clear D gene. The V and J ends lost 0 bases and 0 bases respectively, with 3 bases between them. Per germline, CDR1 SGHKS and CDR2 YYEKEE (reference sequence). The CDR3 loop spans 14 amino acids. The CDR3 spells CASSLGANTGELFF. The CDR3 DNA is TGTGCCAGCAGCTTGGGGGCGAACACCGGGGAGCTGTTTTTT.

This clonotype was seen a handful of times. One junction end disagrees with the germline gene, perhaps due to a read error. The genes are TRBV19 and TRBJ1-5; TRBD1 is a possible D gene (6 bases). CDR3 length: 15 amino acids. Per germline, CDR1 LNHDA and CDR2 SQIVND (reference sequence). The CDR3 region is CAGRPGTRSNQPQHF. CDR3 sequence (DNA): TGTGCCGGTAGACCAGGGACACGCAGCAATCAGCCCCAGCATTTT.